The clone carrying this T cell receptor beta chain has a count of ten or more. Individual cDNA molecules were tagged with unique molecular identifiers, the study reported. TCRdb independently ran MiXCR on the 5' RACE reads; one entry per CDR3 protein. This table has 20,000 to 25,000 distinct CDR3 sequences, approximately 5% appearing once. These data originate in a study of early T cells in non-severe SARS-CoV-2 infection. The overall study: With bulk RNA from unsorted whole blood as input, sequencing yielded unpaired chains.

The CDR3 loop spans 12 amino acids. CDR1 is SGHTA, CDR2 FQGNSA, per germline. V lost 4 bases to trimming and J lost 7 bases, with 10 bases between them. Sequencing used whole blood. This TCR was recovered from an adult who was a healthcare worker with PCR-confirmed SARS-CoV-2 infection or an uninfected control (not recorded which). This chain joins TRBV7-2 and TRBJ1-1; D uncertain. The CDR3 nucleotides are TGTGCCAGCAGCTCGGGGTCCGTTGAAGCTTTCTTT. Translation: CASSSGSVEAFF.